The TCR beta chain described here comes from a study of T cell responses to AZD1222 COVID-19 vaccine. Study-level points and caveats: A mostly white British donor set with more females was recruited, and clonal diversity was possibly underestimated.

The assay was immunoSEQ multiplex PCR, and TCRdb's table has in-frame clones only and misses some. The data show 95,000 to 110,000 clones, with roughly 86% seen just once and 3.3% held by the top ten. With respect to this clone: Its target is unknown.

The receptor's source is an adult who received the MenACWY meningococcal vaccine as a control. This material consisted of peripheral blood, taken 28 days after the second dose of the MenACWY control vaccine.

The CDR3, as DNA: TGTGCCAGCAGCTTAAATACGGGACTAGCGGGGGTCCTGTTTTTT. It is translated as CASSLNTGLAGVLFF. This sequence joins TRBV7-3 and TRBJ2-2, with 14 bases that match TRBD2. The CDR3 extends over 15 amino acids. CDR1 SGHTA and CDR2 FQGTGA come from the germline V gene. With 1 base clipped from V and 14 bases from J, the junction kept 6 bases outside the gene matches.